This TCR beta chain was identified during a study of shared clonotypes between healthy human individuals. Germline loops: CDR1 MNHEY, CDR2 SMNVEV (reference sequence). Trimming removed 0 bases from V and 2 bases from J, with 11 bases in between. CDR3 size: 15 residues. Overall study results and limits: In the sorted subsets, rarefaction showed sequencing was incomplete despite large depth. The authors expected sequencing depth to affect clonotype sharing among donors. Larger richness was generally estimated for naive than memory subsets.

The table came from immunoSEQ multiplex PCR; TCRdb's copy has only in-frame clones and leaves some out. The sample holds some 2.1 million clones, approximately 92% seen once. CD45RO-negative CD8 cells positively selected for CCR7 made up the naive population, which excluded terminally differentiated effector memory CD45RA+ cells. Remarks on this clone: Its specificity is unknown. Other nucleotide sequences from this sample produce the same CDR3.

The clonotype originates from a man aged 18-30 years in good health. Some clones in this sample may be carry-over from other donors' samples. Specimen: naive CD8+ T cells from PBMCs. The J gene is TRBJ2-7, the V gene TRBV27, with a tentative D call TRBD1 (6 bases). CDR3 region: CASSLSAGAAYEQYF. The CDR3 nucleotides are TGTGCCAGCAGTTTATCTGCAGGGGCCGCCTACGAGCAGTACTTC.